Presented here are 20 T cell receptor beta chains from one specimen sequenced in a study of Ad26.COV2.S vaccination and SARS-CoV-2 variants. Described treatment: roughly 19 received Ad26.COV2.S at low or high dose, single or two shots; five or six received placebo; per-sample allocation not given. It was on day 63 after the first vaccine or placebo injection that samples were taken. Libraries were prepared by immunoSEQ multiplex PCR; TCRdb keeps only in-frame clonotypes and omits some of them. The profile covers fewer than 600,000 clones, with 89% appearing a single time and about 1.5% taken by the ten largest. Specimen: peripheral blood, collected in a trial of Ad26.COV2.S vaccine versus placebo. The receptor set was obtained from a person aged 18-65 years who received the Ad26.COV2.S COVID-19 vaccine or a placebo.

The chain joins TRBV15 to TRBJ1-2, with 7 bases aligning to TRBD1. CDR1 LNHNV and CDR2 YYDKDF come from the germline V gene (reference sequence). V lost 5 bases to trimming and J lost 1 base; unmatched junction nucleotides: 4. This CDR3 contains 14 residues. Here the CDR3 reads CATSAQGFNYGYTF. Written as DNA, the CDR3 is TGTGCCACCAGCGCACAGGGGTTTAACTATGGCTACACCTTC.

This chain joins TRBV18 and TRBJ2-5; 8 bases agree with TRBD1. The CDR3 spans 14 residues. Losses at the gene ends were 3 bases for V and 2 bases for J; bases not matched to a gene: 2. Looked up from germline, CDR1 is KGHSH and CDR2 is LQKENI. In nucleotides, the CDR3 is TGTGCCAGCTCACCGACAGGGGTTCAAGAGACCCAGTACTTC. Its translation: CASSPTGVQETQYF. Full variable domain (outside the CDR3, taken from reference TRBV18 and TRBJ2-5): NAGVMQNPRHLVRRRGQEARLRCSPMKGHSHVYWYRQLPEEGLKFMVYLQKENIIDESGMPKERFSAEFPKEGPSILRIQQVVRGDSAAYFCASSPTGVQETQYFGPGTRLLVL.

This clone has just one count. This chain links TRBV4-1 with TRBJ2-7, with D uncertain. V was pared by 1 base and J by 3 bases, with 13 bases between. Germline-derived CDR1 and CDR2 are MGHRA and YSYEKL. This CDR3 contains 15 residues. Written as DNA, the CDR3 is TGCGCCAGCAGCCAAGGTCTGGGCTTGAACTACGAGCAGTACTTC. Translating it yields CASSQGLGLNYEQYF.

The V gene is TRBV5-5, the J gene TRBJ2-7; possible D gene TRBD1, 5 bases. V was cut by 0 bases and J by 4 bases, with 11 bases left in between. This CDR3 has 14 residues. The germline V gene has CDR1 SGHKS and CDR2 YYEKEE (reference sequence). The CDR3 DNA sequence: TGTGCCAGCAGCTTGGGAACGACAGATTACGAGCAGTACTTC. Translation: CASSLGTTDYEQYF.

The chain carries TRBV18 and TRBJ1-1; D possibly corresponds to TRBD1 (6 bases). CDR3 length: 15 residues. Trimming took 4 bases from V and 0 from J, leaving 12 bases between them. Germline V CDR1 and CDR2: KGHSH, LQKENI. The CDR3 coding sequence is TGTGCCAGCTCACAGGGGGTCGACATGAACACTGAAGCTTTCTTT. Encoded protein: CASSQGVDMNTEAFF.

This clone occurred a few times. The chain links TRBV7-9 to TRBJ2-1; the match to TRBD2 covers 7 bases. CDR1 and CDR2 (germline): SEHNR, FQNEAQ (reference sequence). Losses at the gene ends were 7 bases for V and 7 bases for J; bases not matched to a gene: 10. There are 14 residues in the CDR3. The CDR3 here is CASTRGSQENEQFF. The CDR3 DNA sequence: TGTGCCAGCACGCGGGGGTCTCAGGAAAATGAGCAGTTCTTC.

The rearrangement links TRBV3-1 (or the pseudogene TRBV3-2) to TRBJ2-3, with unresolved D. The CDR3 contains 17 residues. Between the trimmed V and J ends, which lost 5 bases and 1 base, there was a span of 19 bases. Germline V gene lookup returns CDR1 LGHDT and CDR2 YNNKEL (reference sequence). CDR3 in DNA: TGTGCCAGCAGCTCAAGAAGGACGGCCCTATGCACAGATACGCAGTATTTT. The encoded protein is CASSSRRTALCTDTQYF.

This clone was observed a few times. V and J are TRBV19 and TRBJ1-5, with no clear D. V was shortened by 7 bases and J by 2 bases, with 6 bases between the two germline ends. Per the germline V gene, CDR1 is LNHDA and CDR2 is SQIVND (reference sequence). The CDR3 is 12 residues long. The CDR3 loop reads CASKAGNQPQHF. DNA for the CDR3: TGTGCCAGTAAGGCAGGCAATCAGCCCCAGCATTTT.

The rearrangement joins TRBV6-5 to TRBJ2-7; D not certain. This CDR3 is built from 11 residues. Trimming left V 4 bases short and J 6 bases short, with 7 bases between. Germline V gives CDR1 MNHEY, CDR2 SVGAGI. For the CDR3, the DNA is TGTGCCAGCAGTTTGAAGACCGAGCAGTACTTC. Translation gives CASSLKTEQYF.

V and J are TRBV11-2 and TRBJ1-6, with D perhaps matching TRBD1 (6 bases). Germline values: CDR1 SGHAT, CDR2 FQNNGV. The CDR3 loop spans 14 amino acids. With 6 bases removed from V and 9 bases from J, the gap between germline ends came to 15 bases. CDR3 protein: CASRRQGGGSPLHF. The CDR3 region has the DNA TGTGCCAGCAGACGACAAGGAGGGGGTTCACCCCTCCACTTT.

The V gene is TRBV28, the J gene TRBJ2-3, with a possible D match to TRBD2 (5 bases). Trimming removed 6 bases at V and 7 bases at J, with 8 bases between. Per germline, CDR1 MDHEN and CDR2 SYDVKM. This CDR3 region has 11 residues. For the CDR3, the DNA is TGTGCCAGCAGACTAGAACATACGCAGTATTTT. It yields the protein CASRLEHTQYF. Full variable domain (missing parts from reference TRBV28 and TRBJ2-3): DVKVTQSSRYLVKRTGEKVFLECVQDMDHENMFWYRQDPGLGLRLIYFSYDVKMKEKGDIPEGYSVSREKKERFSLILESASTNQTSMYLCASRLEHTQYFGPGTRLTVL.

V usage is TRBV11-2 and J usage is TRBJ1-2; D is undetermined. V was shortened by 7 bases and J by 1 base, with 13 bases between the two germline ends. The CDR3 runs 14 residues. CDR1 and CDR2 from the germline V gene are SGHAT and FQNNGV. CDR3: CASTTRVGNYGYTF. CDR3 nucleotide sequence: TGTGCCAGCACCACCCGAGTGGGTAACTATGGCTACACCTTC.

CDR3 protein: CASSDHRVYGYTF. CDR3 sequence (DNA): TGTGCCAGCAGCGATCACAGGGTCTATGGCTACACCTTC. The chain is built from TRBV5-5 and TRBJ1-2; TRBD1 might be the D (6 bases). V lost 4 bases and J lost 4, with 11 bases in between. The length of the CDR3 is 13 residues. CDR1 SGHKS and CDR2 YYEKEE come from the germline V gene (reference sequence).

The chain links TRBV6-6 to TRBJ2-2; perhaps D is TRBD1 or TRBD2 (5 bases each). Deletions cut 2 bases from V and 4 bases from J, with 14 bases between. This CDR3 is 16 amino acids long. CDR1 is MNHNY and CDR2 is SVGAGI in the germline V gene (reference sequence). The CDR3 sequence is CASSYGSSGPTGELFF. In nucleotides, the CDR3 is TGTGCCAGCAGTTACGGGTCTTCGGGACCCACCGGGGAGCTGTTTTTT.

The chain employs TRBV3-1 (or the pseudogene TRBV3-2) and TRBJ2-2, with 12 nucleotides matching TRBD2. CDR3 size: 17 residues. V lost 8 bases and J lost 1; bases outside the gene matches: 8. CDR1 is LGHDT, CDR2 YNNKEL, per germline (reference sequence). Written as DNA, the CDR3 is TGTGCCAGCTCGGACCGACTAGCGGGGGTGAACACCGGGGAGCTGTTTTTT. It specifies CASSDRLAGVNTGELFF.

This sequence joins TRBV7-9 and TRBJ2-7; D is undetermined. The CDR3 loop spans 12 amino acids. From germline, CDR1 is SEHNR and CDR2 FQNEAQ (reference sequence). Between the trimmed V and J ends, which lost 2 bases and 6 bases, there was a span of 8 bases. DNA of the CDR3: TGTGCCAGCAGCTTATTCCTCGGCGAGCAGTACTTC. It encodes CASSLFLGEQYF.

The sample holds a few counts of this clone. This CDR3 is CASSQVVLNEQYF. DNA for the CDR3: TGTGCCAGTAGCCAAGTCGTTCTCAACGAGCAGTACTTC. The chain links TRBV19 to TRBJ2-7; D is unresolved. This CDR3 spans 13 amino acids. Trimming removed 6 bases at V and 5 bases at J, with 14 bases between. In germline, CDR1 is LNHDA, CDR2 SQIVND (reference sequence).

This clone came up once. The CDR3 DNA reads TGTGCCAGCAGCTTAGGGCAGGGGGCCTACGAGCAGTACTTC. This codes for CASSLGQGAYEQYF. V gene TRBV7-3 combines with J gene TRBJ2-7; 7 bases match TRBD1. In germline, CDR1 is SGHTA, CDR2 FQGTGA. There are 14 residues in the CDR3. The ends lost 2 bases at V and 2 bases at J; junction bases unmatched: 3.

This chain connects TRBV6-5 to TRBJ1-2; D gene uncertain. This CDR3 has 14 residues. With 6 bases removed from V and 8 bases from J, the gap between germline ends came to 19 bases. Looked up from germline, CDR1 is MNHEY and CDR2 is SVGAGI. The CDR3 DNA is TGTGCCAGCAGAAGACCAGGTCGGGTGGAAGGCTACACCTTC. Its protein is CASRRPGRVEGYTF.

The rearrangement uses TRBV28 and TRBJ1-5; D is unclear. V was trimmed by 5 bases and J by 9 bases, leaving 17 bases between them. The CDR3 consists of 14 residues. CDR1 is MDHEN, CDR2 SYDVKM, per germline. CDR3 nucleotides: TGTGCCAGCAGTCGAGTGAGCGGAAGGGTGCCCCAGCATTTT. This encodes CASSRVSGRVPQHF.